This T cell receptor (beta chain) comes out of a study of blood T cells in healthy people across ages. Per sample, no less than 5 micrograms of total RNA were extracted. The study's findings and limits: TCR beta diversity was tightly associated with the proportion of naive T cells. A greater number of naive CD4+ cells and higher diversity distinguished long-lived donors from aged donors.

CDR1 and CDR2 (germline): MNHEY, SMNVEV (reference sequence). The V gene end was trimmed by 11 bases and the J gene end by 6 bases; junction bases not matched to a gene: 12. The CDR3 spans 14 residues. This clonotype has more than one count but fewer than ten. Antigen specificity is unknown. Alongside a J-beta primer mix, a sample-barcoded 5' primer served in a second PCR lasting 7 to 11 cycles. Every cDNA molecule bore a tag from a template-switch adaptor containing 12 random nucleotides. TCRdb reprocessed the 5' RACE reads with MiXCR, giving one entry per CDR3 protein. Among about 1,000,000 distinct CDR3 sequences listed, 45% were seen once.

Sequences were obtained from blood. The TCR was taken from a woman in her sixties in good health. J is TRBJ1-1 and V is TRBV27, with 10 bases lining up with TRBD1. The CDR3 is CAVHSRDRGSEAFF. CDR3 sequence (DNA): TGTGCCGTCCACTCCCGGGACAGGGGTTCTGAAGCTTTCTTT.